The 22 T cell receptor beta chains below come from one sample, sequenced in a study of technical replicates of blood from a handful of donors. Only in-frame clones appear in the TCRdb table, and some are missing; sequencing was by immunoSEQ multiplex PCR. The sample lists under 15,000 clones; roughly 93% were seen once. The sample taken for sequencing was PBMCs. Source of these receptors: a human donor in good health.

The chain links TRBV25-1 to TRBJ2-5; the D gene is possibly TRBD1 (5 bases). V lost 2 bases to trimming and J lost 2 bases, with 9 bases between them. The germline V gene encodes CDR1 MGHDK and CDR2 SYGVNS. The CDR3 runs 14 residues. CDR3 loop: CASSELQVQETQYF. In nucleotides, the CDR3 is TGTGCCAGCAGTGAACTACAGGTACAAGAGACCCAGTACTTC. Supplemented by reference TRBV25-1 and TRBJ2-5, the full variable domain reads EADIYQTPRYLVIGTGKKITLECSQTMGHDKMYWYQQDPGMELHLIHYSYGVNSTEKGDLSSESTVSRIRTEHFPLTLESARPSHTSQYLCASSELQVQETQYFGPGTRLLVL.

V and J are TRBV30 and TRBJ2-2; D is unresolved. The CDR3 covers 16 residues. Germline CDR1 is GTSNPN and CDR2 is SVGIG (reference sequence). Trimming stripped 0 bases from V and 5 bases from J, with 16 bases between. The CDR3 reads CAWSVLLVTRTGELFF. As DNA, the CDR3 is TGTGCCTGGAGTGTACTCCTAGTTACACGAACCGGGGAGCTGTTTTTT.

V usage is TRBV6-1 and J usage is TRBJ2-1, with 10 nucleotides matching TRBD2. In germline, CDR1 is MNHNS, CDR2 SASEGT. CDR3 size: 14 residues. With 7 bases clipped from V and 4 bases from J, the junction kept 4 bases outside the gene matches. CDR3 sequence reads: CASKLAGEYNEQFF. DNA for the CDR3: TGTGCCAGCAAGCTAGCGGGAGAGTACAATGAGCAGTTCTTC.

DNA for the CDR3: TGCGCCAGCAGCTTGGAGGGGGCGCCTAGCGGGAGATCCGAGCAGTACTTC. It translates to CASSLEGAPSGRSEQYF. The chain recombines TRBV5-1 with TRBJ2-7; TRBD2 matches at 10 bases. The CDR3 has 17 amino acids. The J segment lost 6 bases and the V segment lost 0 bases, leaving 12 bases of the junction unmatched. Germline CDR1 and CDR2: SGHRS and YFSETQ. Complete variable domain (other parts from reference TRBV5-1 and TRBJ2-7): KAGVTQTPRYLIKTRGQQVTLSCSPISGHRSVSWYQQTPGQGLQFLFEYFSETQRNKGNFPGRFSGRQFSNSRSEMNVSTLELGDSALYLCASSLEGAPSGRSEQYFGPGTRLTVT.

The rearrangement links TRBV7-2 to TRBJ2-3; 8 bases fit TRBD2. The germline CDR1 and CDR2 sequences are SGHTA and FQGNSA. The CDR3 is made up of 16 amino acids. Germline trimming cut 6 bases from V and 4 bases from J; bases unmatched to any gene: 12. CDR3 residues: CASSFVGREEADTQYF. CDR3 DNA: TGTGCCAGCAGTTTCGTTGGGCGGGAGGAGGCAGATACGCAGTATTTT. Combining the CDR3 with reference TRBV7-2 and TRBJ2-3 gives the whole variable domain GAGVSQSPSNKVTEKGKDVELRCDPISGHTALYWYRQSLGQGLEFLIYFQGNSAPDKSGLPSDRFSAERTGGSVSTLTIQRTQQEDSAVYLCASSFVGREEADTQYFGPGTRLTVL.

The chain uses TRBV5-1 and TRBJ2-3, with TRBD2 matching over 10 bases. There are 16 residues in the CDR3. The V and J ends lost 0 bases and 1 base, in that order; junction bases with no gene match: 2. Germline lookup yields CDR1 SGHRS and CDR2 YFSETQ. CDR3 sequence: CASSLAGTSGTDTQYF. The CDR3 DNA follows: TGCGCCAGCAGCTTGGCCGGGACTAGCGGCACAGATACGCAGTATTTT. The full variable domain, its missing parts supplied by reference TRBV5-1 and TRBJ2-3, is KAGVTQTPRYLIKTRGQQVTLSCSPISGHRSVSWYQQTPGQGLQFLFEYFSETQRNKGNFPGRFSGRQFSNSRSEMNVSTLELGDSALYLCASSLAGTSGTDTQYFGPGTRLTVL.

The V and J genes are TRBV10-3 and TRBJ1-1; D is unclear. Germline CDR1 reads ENHRY; CDR2 reads SYGVKD. This CDR3 is built from 16 residues. V dropped 7 bases and J dropped 3 bases, with 21 bases sitting between them. This CDR3 reads CAITDPGGKGDTEAFF. CDR3 DNA: TGTGCCATCACCGACCCGGGAGGTAAAGGAGACACTGAAGCTTTCTTT.

V and J are TRBV6-6 and TRBJ1-5; D uncertain. V was trimmed by 0 bases and J by 5 bases, leaving 5 bases between them. CDR1 and CDR2 (germline): MNHNY, SVGAGI (reference sequence). The CDR3 sequence is 13 residues long. The CDR3 nucleotides read TGTGCCAGCAGTTACTCAACAGATCAGCCCCAGCATTTT. This codes for CASSYSTDQPQHF.

The table lists this clone with a count of one. This chain links TRBV10-2 with TRBJ2-1; D call uncertain. The CDR3 spans 16 residues. The V end lost 8 bases, the J end lost 1 base, and 18 bases lay between the germline ends. Germline V gives CDR1 WSHSY, CDR2 SAAADI. The CDR3 region has the DNA TGCGCCAGCGGTCCCGGTTCTGCCCCATCCTACAATGAGCAGTTCTTC. Amino acids: CASGPGSAPSYNEQFF.

CDR3 DNA sequence: TGTGCCAGCAGTTACTCGATGACAGCAATATATGGCTACACCTTC. Protein product: CASSYSMTAIYGYTF. The rearrangement links TRBV6-5 to TRBJ1-2; D is possibly TRBD1 (5 bases). CDR1 is MNHEY, CDR2 SVGAGI, per germline. V shed 0 bases and J shed 5 bases, with 13 bases lying between them. This CDR3 has 15 amino acids.

The chain links TRBV7-8 to TRBJ1-5, with D perhaps TRBD1 (6 bases). The CDR3 has 15 residues. V dropped 2 bases and J dropped 3 bases, with 11 bases sitting between them. Germline V gene lookup returns CDR1 SGHVS and CDR2 FQNEAQ. This CDR3 is CASSLLQGPNQPQHF. DNA for the CDR3: TGTGCCAGCAGCTTATTACAGGGTCCCAATCAGCCCCAGCATTTT.

V is TRBV29-1 and J is TRBJ1-2, with 8 bases aligning to TRBD1. Looked up from germline, CDR1 is SQVTM and CDR2 is ANQGSEA. CDR3 length: 13 residues. Trimming removed 4 bases from V and 5 bases from J; junction bases left unmatched: 6. The CDR3 sequence is CSVGVGQGYGYTF. CDR3 nucleotides: TGCAGCGTTGGGGTAGGACAGGGTTATGGCTACACCTTC. Filled out from reference TRBV29-1 and TRBJ1-2, the complete variable domain reads SAVISQKPSRDICQRGTSLTIQCQVDSQVTMMFWYRQQPGQSLTLIATANQGSEATYESGFVIDKFPISRPNLTFSTLTVSNMSPEDSSIYLCSVGVGQGYGYTFGSGTRLTVV.

This chain joins TRBV28 and TRBJ1-4; a weak D match, TRBD1 (6 bases). The CDR3 length is 16 residues. CDR1 MDHEN and CDR2 SYDVKM come from the germline V gene. The ends were cut back, 5 bases at V and 3 bases at J, with 16 bases in the middle. CDR3 residues: CASSDGTFEANEKLFF. The CDR3 DNA reads TGTGCCAGCAGTGACGGGACATTCGAAGCTAATGAAAAACTGTTTTTT.

The chain has TRBV5-1 and TRBJ2-7; possibly TRBD2 for D (5 bases). The CDR3 has 15 residues. CDR1 is SGHRS and CDR2 is YFSETQ in the germline V gene. V dropped 4 bases and J dropped 0 bases, with 14 bases sitting between them. The CDR3 DNA is TGCGCCAGCAGCAAATTGAGGGAATCCTCCTACGAGCAGTACTTC. Translation gives CASSKLRESSYEQYF.

V usage is TRBV19 and J usage is TRBJ2-6; 8 nucleotides match TRBD1. Looked up from germline, CDR1 is LNHDA and CDR2 is SQIVND (reference sequence). V was clipped by 4 bases and J by 0 bases; unmatched bases: 8. The CDR3 runs to 18 residues. CDR3 coding DNA: TGTGCCAGTAGTACGCCGGGACAGGAAGTCTCTGGGGCCAACGTCCTGACTTTC. Encoded protein: CASSTPGQEVSGANVLTF.

This chain uses TRBV2 with TRBJ1-2; 9 bases line up with TRBD1. Trimming cost V 7 bases and J 5 bases; bases outside gene matches: 5. Germline assignment: CDR1 SNHLY and CDR2 FYNNEI. CDR3 length: 13 residues. The CDR3, as DNA: TGTGCCAGCATACGGGACAGGGAGTATGGCTACACCTTC. Encoded protein: CASIRDREYGYTF.

The count of this clone is one. V is TRBV7-2 and J is TRBJ2-1; TRBD2 matches 11 bases. Germline V lookup: CDR1 SGHTA, CDR2 FQGNSA. The CDR3 extends over 15 amino acids. Germline trimming cut 1 base from V and 9 bases from J; bases unmatched to any gene: 5. CDR3 nucleotide sequence: TGTGCCAGCAGCTTAGAACTAGCGGGAGTCAGTGAGCAGTTCTTC. This gives the protein CASSLELAGVSEQFF.

This chain uses TRBV7-9 with TRBJ2-1, with a weak D call TRBD2 (6 bases). Trimming removed 0 bases from V and 7 bases from J, with 10 bases in between. CDR3 length: 14 residues. CDR1 SEHNR and CDR2 FQNEAQ come from the germline V gene (reference sequence). The CDR3 loop reads CASSLAGTGNEQFF. CDR3 DNA sequence: TGTGCCAGCAGCTTAGCTGGGACTGGGAATGAGCAGTTCTTC.

V usage is TRBV30 and J usage is TRBJ1-5; the match to TRBD1 covers 9 bases. With 2 bases clipped from V and 7 bases from J, the junction kept 3 bases outside the gene matches. The length of the CDR3 is 13 residues. CDR1 and CDR2 (germline): GTSNPN, SVGIG (reference sequence). The chain's CDR3 is CAWSQGQGQPQHF. The DNA of the CDR3 is TGTGCCTGGAGTCAGGGACAGGGACAGCCCCAGCATTTT.

The V and J genes are TRBV25-1 and TRBJ2-5; TRBD2 matches 7 bases. Trimming removed 3 bases from V and 4 bases from J; junction bases left unmatched: 5. CDR1 is MGHDK, CDR2 SYGVNS, per germline. The CDR3 has 14 residues. CDR3 bases: TGTGCCAGCAGTGACGCCCGGGGGGTAGAGACCCAGTACTTC. Translated: CASSDARGVETQYF.

This clone appeared a few times. The chain couples TRBV10-1 to TRBJ1-4, with 7 bases fitting TRBD1. The CDR3 is 15 amino acids. Germline values: CDR1 WNHNN, CDR2 SYGVQD (reference sequence). V was pared by 4 bases and J by 0 bases, with 2 bases of the junction left unmatched. Here the CDR3 DNA reads TGCGCCAGCAGTGCAGGACAGGCAACTAATGAAAAACTGTTTTTT. This encodes CASSAGQATNEKLFF.

This clone was detected only once. V gene TRBV15 combines with J gene TRBJ1-5; 10 nucleotides align to TRBD1. CDR3 length equals 17 residues. Trimming took 7 bases from V and 0 from J; bases not matched to a gene: 9. Germline V gene lookup returns CDR1 LNHNV and CDR2 YYDKDF (reference sequence). For the CDR3, the DNA is TGTGCCACCACAATTGGAGACAGGGGGCTTAGCAATCAGCCCCAGCATTTT. It translates to CATTIGDRGLSNQPQHF.